The sample holds one count of the clone carrying this T cell receptor (beta chain). With 2 bases clipped from V and 3 bases from J, the junction kept 4 bases outside the gene matches. Germline values: CDR1 SGHDN, CDR2 FVKESK. The CDR3 loop spans 15 amino acids. This sample is part of a study of blood T cell repertoires in COVID-19. Measured with immunoSEQ multiplex PCR; TCRdb has only the in-frame clones, and not every one. The sample lists some 300,000 clones, about nine tenths seen once, with less than 3.5% in the top ten. The genes are TRBV14 and TRBJ2-3; 8 positions match TRBD1. Sample: PBMCs or T cells enriched from blood (not recorded which). The receptor was isolated from a woman between 50 and 59 years old who had been exposed to COVID-19. The CDR3 DNA sequence: TGTGCCAGCAGCCAAACAGGGGGAAGGACAGATACGCAGTATTTT. Protein sequence: CASSQTGGRTDTQYF.